These T cell receptor beta chains were read from a single sample in a study of breast tumors, draining lymph nodes, adjacent tissues. TCRdb re-analysed the multiplex PCR reads in MiXCR, keeping a single row per CDR3 protein. The sample lists 100,000 or so distinct CDR3 sequences, 21% seen once, with around 1.2% in the top ten. Sequenced input: axillary lymph node tissue. The receptor source for this set is a female donor with breast cancer. Some clones in this sample may be carry-over from other donors' samples. Both conserved end residues are part of each CDR3. The D gene is left open where the match is weak. Clone size is given for some rows only: seen once, a few or many times, or a class if the clone is expanded.

v_call,j_call,cdr3_length,d_call,clone_size,cdr3_aa,cdr3_nt
TRBV2,TRBJ2-5,10,-,many,CASIWETQYF,TGTGCCAGCATATGGGAGACCCAGTACTTC
TRBV6-8,TRBJ2-5,14,-,-,CASSLWRGRKTQYF,TGTGCCAGCAGCCTATGGAGGGGCAGGAAGACCCAGTACTTC
TRBV2,TRBJ2-2,15,-,many,CASMSDRWGTGELFF,TGTGCCAGCATGTCGGACAGATGGGGCACCGGGGAGCTGTTTTTT
TRBV9,TRBJ1-3,17,-,many,CASSKTGAGFVGNTIYF,TGTGCCAGCAGCAAAACGGGGGCGGGTTTTGTTGGAAACACCATATATTTT
TRBV20-1,TRBJ2-7,13,-,many,CSARALDTYEQYF,TGCAGTGCTAGAGCCCTAGACACCTACGAGCAGTACTTC
TRBV7-8,TRBJ1-1,12,TRBD1,-,CASSTYGQGAFF,TGTGCCAGCAGCACCTACGGACAGGGGGCTTTCTTT
TRBV6-1,TRBJ2-7,12,-,many,CASSEVKGTQYF,TGTGCCAGCAGTGAAGTAAAAGGGACGCAGTACTTC
TRBV7-3,TRBJ2-3,17,-,-,CASSLRVGQGSTDTRYF,-
TRBV3-1,TRBJ2-1,14,TRBD2,few,CASSQGVAGGEQFF,TGTGCCAGCAGCCAAGGGGTAGCGGGAGGCGAGCAGTTCTTC
TRBV4-2,TRBJ2-5,14,-,many,CASSQALGGETQYF,TGTGCCAGCAGCCAAGCCCTGGGGGGCGAGACCCAGTACTTC
TRBV6-6,TRBJ2-1,12,-,many,CASLGAYNEQFF,TGTGCCAGCCTTGGCGCCTACAATGAGCAGTTCTTC
TRBV7-9,TRBJ2-2,16,TRBD1,few,CASSGQGDRVTGELFF,TGTGCCAGCAGCGGACAGGGGGACAGGGTCACCGGGGAGCTGTTTTTT
TRBV6-2/TRBV6-3,TRBJ2-7,14,-,-,CASSYAAGGYEQYF,TGTGCCAGCAGTTACGCCGCCGGGGGCTACGAGCAGTACTTC
TRBV5-1,TRBJ2-5,14,TRBD2,many,CASRNGGGEETQYF,TGCGCCAGCAGAAATGGGGGAGGGGAGGAGACCCAGTACTTC
TRBV6-5,TRBJ1-5,12,-,few,CASRTGNQPQHF,TGTGCCAGCAGGACAGGCAATCAGCCCCAGCATTTT
TRBV10-3,TRBJ2-5,16,TRBD1,many,CAISPGTAPGLETQYF,TGTGCCATCAGTCCCGGGACAGCTCCGGGTTTGGAGACCCAGTACTTC
TRBV6-6,TRBJ1-5,14,-,many,CASRRDFGNQPQHF,TGTGCCAGCAGGAGGGACTTTGGCAATCAGCCCCAGCATTTT
TRBV20-1,TRBJ1-2,13,TRBD1,many,CSAIPGTGYGYTF,TGCAGTGCAATCCCCGGGACAGGTTATGGCTACACCTTC
TRBV19,TRBJ2-7,15,-,many,CASSPLGGGRDEQYF,TGTGCCAGTAGCCCCCTCGGGGGCGGGAGAGATGAGCAGTACTTC
TRBV5-1,TRBJ2-6,16,-,-,CASSLVRSSGANVLTF,TGCGCCAGCAGCTTGGTTCGTTCCTCTGGGGCCAACGTCCTGACTTTC
TRBV10-3,TRBJ1-2,13,-,many,CAISPGLNYGYTF,TGTGCCATCAGCCCAGGGCTCAACTATGGCTACACCTTC
TRBV6-5,TRBJ2-3,17,TRBD1,many,CASSYSRGDRGPDTQYF,TGTGCCAGCAGTTACTCGAGAGGTGACAGGGGGCCCGATACGCAGTATTTT
TRBV20-1,TRBJ1-3,14,-,many,CSAGRDSTGNTIYF,TGCAGTGCCGGCAGGGATTCCACTGGAAACACCATATATTTT
TRBV2,TRBJ1-3,14,-,many,CASRNKSSGNTIYF,TGTGCCAGCAGGAACAAGAGCTCTGGAAACACCATATATTTT
TRBV24-1,TRBJ2-3,14,TRBD1,many,CATSDPGTGVPQYF,TGTGCCACCAGTGACCCGGGGACAGGGGTGCCGCAGTATTTT
TRBV20-1,TRBJ2-7,14,TRBD1,many,CSATSGTGHYEQYF,TGCAGTGCTACCTCCGGGACAGGGCACTACGAGCAGTACTTC
TRBV7-9,TRBJ1-4,16,-,-,CASSPTEGRVYEKLFF,TGTGCCAGCAGCCCTACCGAGGGCAGGGTGTATGAAAAACTGTTTTTT
TRBV28,TRBJ1-5,14,-,-,CASSLSGREQPQHF,TGTGCCAGCAGTTTATCAGGCCGGGAGCAGCCCCAGCATTTT
TRBV10-3,TRBJ1-4,14,-,many,CAIGPGDHSEKLFF,TGTGCCATCGGGCCGGGGGATCATTCTGAAAAACTGTTTTTT
TRBV7-2,TRBJ2-1,14,TRBD2,many,CASSLGLAFNEQFF,TGTGCCAGCAGCCTGGGACTAGCCTTTAATGAGCAGTTCTTC
TRBV14,TRBJ2-2,16,TRBD1,many,CASSQGQGAVTGELFF,TGTGCCAGCAGCCAAGGCCAGGGGGCTGTCACCGGGGAGCTGTTTTTT
TRBV28,TRBJ2-1,15,-,-,CASSLFSMIVDEQFF,TGTGCCAGCAGTTTATTCTCCATGATTGTGGATGAGCAGTTCTTC
TRBV6-5,TRBJ2-5,13,-,many,CASSYGAEETQYF,TGTGCCAGCAGTTACGGCGCTGAAGAGACCCAGTACTTC
TRBV12-3/TRBV12-4,TRBJ2-5,16,TRBD2,-,CASSQTSGGVRETQYF,TGTGCCAGCAGCCAGACTAGCGGGGGGGTAAGGGAGACCCAGTACTTC
TRBV3-1,TRBJ2-5,16,-,many,CASSQRGGGIGETQYF,TGTGCCAGCAGCCAAAGGGGGGGCGGGATAGGAGAGACCCAGTACTTC
TRBV4-1,TRBJ2-3,15,-,-,CAGSQVRLGTGTQYF,TGCGCCGGCAGCCAAGTGAGACTAGGCACAGGTACGCAGTATTTT
TRBV5-4,TRBJ1-2,12,-,-,CASSANQNGYTF,TGTGCCAGCAGCGCCAACCAGAATGGCTACACCTTC
TRBV7-9,TRBJ1-2,15,-,many,CASGQALNSNYGYTF,TGTGCCAGCGGCCAGGCACTAAATTCTAACTATGGCTACACCTTC
TRBV6-4,TRBJ2-5,16,TRBD2,many,CASSDFGGANGETQYF,TGTGCCAGCAGTGACTTCGGGGGGGCGAATGGAGAGACCCAGTACTTC
TRBV5-6,TRBJ1-2,17,-,many,CASSFARTGYQVDGYTF,TGTGCCAGCAGCTTTGCCCGGACCGGCTATCAGGTGGATGGCTACACCTTC
TRBV7-2,TRBJ2-1,15,TRBD2,many,CASSSWTSGYNEQFF,TGTGCCAGCAGCTCCTGGACTAGCGGCTACAATGAGCAGTTCTTC
TRBV6-5,TRBJ1-2,15,TRBD1,many,CASNNHYRGEDGYTF,TGTGCCAGCAACAACCATTACAGGGGAGAAGATGGCTACACCTTC
TRBV20-1,TRBJ1-3,17,-,many,CSARDVRGGFSGNTIYF,TGCAGTGCTAGAGATGTGAGGGGGGGGTTCTCTGGAAACACCATATATTTT
TRBV7-9,TRBJ1-1,10,-,-,CALRDFEAFF,TGTGCCCTCAGGGACTTTGAAGCTTTCTTT
TRBV5-1,TRBJ2-7,13,-,many,CASSLGGEYEQYF,TGCGCCAGCAGCTTAGGGGGGGAGTACGAGCAGTACTTC
TRBV7-9,TRBJ2-5,14,TRBD1,many,CASSYRDSEETQYF,TGTGCCAGCAGCTACCGGGACAGCGAAGAGACCCAGTACTTC